These 11 T cell receptor beta chains were sequenced from one sample in a study of blood T cell repertoires in COVID-19. Clones were read by immunoSEQ multiplex PCR, and TCRdb kept only the in-frame ones, dropping some. The sample holds under 65,000 clones, roughly 82% seen once. Material: peripheral blood. These receptors all come from a woman in her sixties with acute or convalescent COVID-19.

The chain combines TRBV4-2 with TRBJ1-3, with D possibly TRBD1 on 5 matching bases. The CDR3 length is 16 residues. Trimming left V 4 bases short and J 1 base short, with 14 bases between. CDR1 LGHNA and CDR2 YNFKEQ come from the germline V gene. The CDR3 is CASSPQAGESGNTIYF. CDR3 DNA: TGTGCCAGCAGCCCACAGGCGGGGGAGTCTGGAAACACCATATATTTT.

In this sample, this clone turned up once. The V gene is TRBV29-1, the J gene TRBJ1-1; D call uncertain. The CDR3 is made up of 12 amino acids. CDR1 is SQVTM and CDR2 is ANQGSEA in the germline V gene. Between the trimmed V and J ends, which lost 0 bases and 6 bases, there was a span of 8 bases. Here the CDR3 reads CSVEDLIPEAFF. The CDR3 DNA reads as TGCAGCGTTGAAGATCTAATCCCTGAAGCTTTCTTT.

The chain has TRBV6-5 and TRBJ1-2, with D possibly being TRBD1 (5 bases). With 7 bases removed from V and 1 base from J, the gap between germline ends came to 13 bases. CDR1 and CDR2 from the germline V gene are MNHEY and SVGAGI. The CDR3 loop spans 14 amino acids. The chain's CDR3 is CASTKGKGNYGYTF. Here the CDR3 DNA reads TGTGCCAGCACCAAGGGGAAGGGTAACTATGGCTACACCTTC.

The chain combines TRBV6-4 with TRBJ2-1; TRBD2 might be the D (6 bases). V was trimmed by 4 bases and J by 4 bases, leaving 8 bases between them. CDR3 size: 13 residues. Germline-derived CDR1 and CDR2 are MRHNA and SNTAGT. CDR3 residues: CASSAGTYNEQFF. The CDR3, as DNA: TGTGCCAGCAGTGCCGGGACTTACAATGAGCAGTTCTTC.

The chain couples TRBV29-1 to TRBJ1-5; D remains ambiguous. Trimming stripped 3 bases from V and 6 bases from J, with 9 bases between. The CDR3 totals 12 residues. Germline loops: CDR1 SQVTM, CDR2 ANQGSEA. CDR3 loop: CSVEEVGQPQHF. The CDR3 DNA reads TGCAGCGTTGAGGAGGTGGGTCAGCCCCAGCATTTT.

This chain connects TRBV12-1 to TRBJ2-5; TRBD2 reflects the table's D call only, with no check against the DNA. TRBV12-1 is termed a pseudogene. The CDR3 spans 17 residues. The CDR3 nucleotides are TGTGCCAGCAGCTTTGTGCAGCTAAAGATCCAAAGAGGGACCCAGTACTTC. Translated: CASSFVQLKIQRGTQYF.

The chain employs TRBV9 and TRBJ2-5; tentatively, D is TRBD2 (6 bases). The CDR3 totals 16 residues. Germline V gives CDR1 SGDLS, CDR2 YYNGEE. V gave up 0 bases and J gave up 0 bases, with 12 bases separating them. CDR3 nucleotide sequence: TGTGCCAGCAGCGTAGCGGCGGGACGGAACCAAGAGACCCAGTACTTC. Translating it yields CASSVAAGRNQETQYF. Complete variable domain (other parts from reference TRBV9 and TRBJ2-5): DSGVTQTPKHLITATGQRVTLRCSPRSGDLSVYWYQQSLDQGLQFLIQYYNGEERAKGNILERFSAQQFPDLHSELNLSSLELGDSALYFCASSVAAGRNQETQYFGPGTRLLVL.

This clone is a singleton in its sample. The rearrangement joins TRBV7-9 to TRBJ2-2; 9 bases agree with TRBD1. Germline CDR1 and CDR2: SEHNR and FQNEAQ (reference sequence). J was trimmed by 0 bases and V by 6 bases; bases with no gene match: 8. This CDR3 comprises 17 residues. CDR3 sequence: CASRPPRQGANTGELFF. CDR3 sequence (DNA): TGTGCCAGCAGACCCCCCCGACAGGGGGCGAACACCGGGGAGCTGTTTTTT.

CDR3 nucleotide sequence: TGTGCCAGCTCCCCGGGACTCGGGAGTGGCTACACCTTC. The encoded protein is CASSPGLGSGYTF. This chain uses TRBV18 with TRBJ1-2; TRBD1 might be the D (5 bases). V lost 6 bases and J 7 bases, leaving 15 bases between the germline ends. There are 13 residues in the CDR3. In germline, CDR1 is KGHSH, CDR2 LQKENI.

The chain links TRBV10-2 to TRBJ1-2; 7 nucleotides align to TRBD1. Germline-derived CDR1 and CDR2 are WSHSY and SAAADI. This CDR3 has 16 residues. V was clipped by 5 bases and J by 3 bases; unmatched bases: 12. CDR3: CASSSPEGARHYGYTF. CDR3 DNA: TGCGCCAGCAGTTCCCCGGAGGGGGCGCGACACTATGGCTACACCTTC.

The chain employs TRBV5-1 and TRBJ1-1; tentative D call: TRBD1 (6 bases). The V end lost 0 bases, the J end lost 7 bases, and 10 bases lay between the germline ends. The CDR3 extends over 13 amino acids. Germline V gene lookup returns CDR1 SGHRS and CDR2 YFSETQ. DNA for the CDR3: TGCGCCAGCAGCTTGGGACAGGTTTTTGAAGCTTTCTTT. Encoded protein: CASSLGQVFEAFF.